Presented here are 30 T cell receptor beta chains from one specimen sequenced in a study of graft-versus-host responses after intestinal transplantation. TCRdb keeps only in-frame clones here, not all; method: immunoSEQ multiplex PCR. Of almost 55,000 clones in the sample, roughly 89% were seen once. Source: PBMCs, taken nearly 670 days after intestinal transplant. The source is a human patient who received an intestinal transplant, so some T cells may come from the graft donor.

This clone was seen a handful of times. The chain has TRBV4-2 and TRBJ2-3; D call uncertain. Germline CDR1 and CDR2: LGHNA and YNFKEQ. V lost 2 bases and J lost 14, with 17 bases in between. CDR3 size: 13 residues. The DNA of the CDR3 is TGTGCCAGCAGCCAATCAATGGGTTCAAGTCGGTATTTT. This sequence encodes CASSQSMGSSRYF.

This clone was recorded only once. The chain has TRBV19 and TRBJ1-2; TRBD1 matches 11 bases. Germline V gives CDR1 LNHDA, CDR2 SQIVND (reference sequence). V gave up 4 bases and J gave up 3 bases; unmatched junction bases: 7. This CDR3 has 16 amino acids. CDR3 residues: CASSNNRDRGYYGYTF. Here the CDR3 DNA reads TGTGCCAGTAGTAACAACCGGGACAGGGGGTACTATGGCTACACCTTC.

V is TRBV4-1 and J is TRBJ2-2; D may match TRBD1 or TRBD2 (5 bases each). CDR1 MGHRA and CDR2 YSYEKL come from the germline V gene. V lost 2 bases to trimming and J lost 7 bases, with 14 bases between them. The CDR3 totals 15 residues. CDR3: CASSQHGVGVGELFF. DNA for the CDR3: TGCGCCAGCAGCCAACACGGGGTGGGGGTCGGGGAGCTGTTTTTT.

V gene TRBV7-9 combines with J gene TRBJ1-3; TRBD1 aligns across 7 bases. V trimming: 4 bases; J trimming: 2 bases; junction bases outside the gene matches: 8. Looked up from germline, CDR1 is SEHNR and CDR2 is FQNEAQ (reference sequence). This CDR3 is 16 amino acids long. The DNA of the CDR3 is TGTGCCAGCAGCTCAGAAGACAGGGCCGCTGGAAACACCATATATTTT. Translated: CASSSEDRAAGNTIYF.

This rearrangement joins TRBV6-5 to TRBJ1-5; D gene ambiguous. Germline CDR1 and CDR2: MNHEY and SVGAGI. Trimming shortened V by 2 bases and J by 2 bases, and 7 bases separated the two germline ends. The CDR3 runs 14 residues. The CDR3 spells CASSYRKGNQPQHF. Here the CDR3 DNA reads TGTGCCAGCAGTTACAGGAAGGGCAATCAGCCCCAGCATTTT.

This clone has just a few counts. The rearrangement uses TRBV5-1 and TRBJ2-2, with TRBD2 matching over 9 bases. Per the germline V gene, CDR1 is SGHRS and CDR2 is YFSETQ. Trimming cost V 0 bases and J 5 bases; bases outside gene matches: 5. This CDR3 region has 16 residues. CDR3 in amino acids: CASSLVSGGGTGELFF. The CDR3 DNA reads TGCGCCAGCAGCTTGGTTAGCGGGGGCGGAACCGGGGAGCTGTTTTTT.

This chain joins TRBV11-2 and TRBJ1-1, with D unclear. Germline values: CDR1 SGHAT, CDR2 FQNNGV. The V end lost 0 bases, the J end lost 1 base, and 9 bases lay between the germline ends. There are 15 residues in the CDR3. CDR3: CASSLEEGPNTEAFF. The DNA of the CDR3 is TGTGCCAGCAGCTTAGAGGAGGGCCCGAACACTGAAGCTTTCTTT.

V usage is TRBV6-6 and J usage is TRBJ2-5; maybe TRBD2 (7 bases). Germline V lookup: CDR1 MNHNY, CDR2 SVGAGI (reference sequence). The CDR3 totals 13 residues. V gave up 6 bases and J gave up 6 bases, with 14 bases separating them. CDR3 region: CASSPGGQKTQYF. Written as DNA, the CDR3 is TGTGCCAGCAGCCCCGGGGGGCAGAAGACCCAGTACTTC.

The rearrangement uses TRBV7-3 and TRBJ2-2; TRBD1 matches 10 bases. Germline V gene data show CDR1 as SGHTA and CDR2 as FQGTGA. V trimming: 4 bases; J trimming: 8 bases; junction bases outside the gene matches: 4. The CDR3 sequence is 14 residues long. Here the CDR3 reads CASSSTGGMGELFF. CDR3 coding DNA: TGTGCCAGCAGCTCGACAGGGGGCATGGGGGAGCTGTTTTTT.

The gene calls are TRBV7-9 and TRBJ2-7; TRBD1 or TRBD2 may be the D gene (5 bases each). The germline CDR1 and CDR2 sequences are SEHNR and FQNEAQ (reference sequence). This CDR3 is 13 amino acids long. The V and J ends lost 4 bases and 5 bases respectively, with 12 bases between them. CDR3: CASSSPWGNEQYF. In DNA form, the CDR3 reads TGTGCCAGCAGCTCACCCTGGGGGAACGAGCAGTACTTC.

This clone was detected only once. CDR3 nucleotide sequence: TGTGCCAGCAGCTCCAGCCCGACAGGGACTTATGGCTACACCTTC. This gives the protein CASSSSPTGTYGYTF. The chain joins TRBV7-8 to TRBJ1-2; 7 bases match TRBD1. V lost 4 bases and J lost 5; bases outside the gene matches: 10. Germline V lookup: CDR1 SGHVS, CDR2 FQNEAQ. CDR3 length: 15 amino acids.

The V gene is TRBV6-1, the J gene TRBJ1-2; a possible D gene is TRBD1 (6 bases). This CDR3 region has 13 residues. V was cut by 2 bases and J by 8 bases, with 12 bases left in between. CDR1 is MNHNS and CDR2 is SASEGT in the germline V gene. CDR3 amino acids: CASSEPGGLGYTF. CDR3 DNA sequence: TGTGCCAGCAGTGAACCGGGGGGCTTAGGCTACACCTTC.

The chain carries TRBV27 and TRBJ1-2; 10 bases are shared with TRBD1. The CDR3 sequence is 15 residues long. From germline, CDR1 is MNHEY and CDR2 SMNVEV (reference sequence). V was clipped by 2 bases and J by 3 bases; unmatched bases: 3. The CDR3 region is CASSLETGGYYGYTF. CDR3 sequence (DNA): TGTGCCAGCAGTTTAGAGACAGGGGGCTACTATGGCTACACCTTC.

The chain recombines TRBV4-1 with TRBJ2-7; 10 nucleotides line up with TRBD1. There are 16 residues in the CDR3. With V trimmed by 0 bases and J by 4 bases, 6 bases remained unmatched. The germline V gene encodes CDR1 MGHRA and CDR2 YSYEKL. The CDR3 is CASSQDGGTGAYEQYF. CDR3 nucleotides: TGCGCCAGCAGCCAAGATGGAGGGACAGGGGCGTACGAGCAGTACTTC.

The V call is TRBV27, the J call TRBJ2-1; D not certain. CDR3 size: 13 residues. Germline V gene lookup returns CDR1 MNHEY and CDR2 SMNVEV (reference sequence). V lost 8 bases, J lost 7 bases, and 15 bases lay in between. The CDR3 here is CASGRAINNEQFF. The CDR3 DNA is TGTGCCAGCGGTCGGGCTATCAATAATGAGCAGTTCTTC.

This chain uses TRBV13 with TRBJ1-2; TRBD1 matches at 8 bases. Germline lookup yields CDR1 PRHDT and CDR2 FYEKMQ (reference sequence). V gave up 1 base and J gave up 5 bases; unmatched junction bases: 9. This CDR3 contains 16 residues. In DNA form, the CDR3 reads TGTGCCAGCAGCTTAGCCACCCACAGGGGGATTTATGGCTACACCTTC. Its protein product is CASSLATHRGIYGYTF. The whole variable domain, filled in from reference TRBV13 and TRBJ1-2, reads AAGVIQSPRHLIKEKRETATLKCYPIPRHDTVYWYQQGPGQDPQFLISFYEKMQSDKGSIPDRFSAQQFSDYHSELNMSSLELGDSALYFCASSLATHRGIYGYTFGSGTRLTVV.

The rearrangement links TRBV5-1 to TRBJ1-1; tentatively, D is TRBD1 (5 bases). CDR3 size: 14 residues. Trimming left V 3 bases short and J 8 bases short, with 17 bases between. Germline V gives CDR1 SGHRS, CDR2 YFSETQ. CDR3 region: CASSSMLGDVEAFF. The DNA of the CDR3 is TGCGCCAGCAGCTCGATGCTGGGGGACGTAGAAGCTTTCTTT.

This chain joins TRBV5-4 and TRBJ1-2; weak D call: TRBD1 (6 bases). Germline-derived CDR1 and CDR2 are SGHNT and YYREEE (reference sequence). Trimming shortened V by 1 base and J by 8 bases, and 15 bases separated the two germline ends. This CDR3 contains 14 residues. This CDR3 reads CASSLRFRGGGYTF. CDR3 nucleotide sequence: TGTGCCAGCAGCTTGAGGTTCAGGGGAGGAGGCTACACCTTC.

The rearrangement links TRBV5-1 to TRBJ2-5; 9 nucleotides match TRBD2. This CDR3 contains 16 residues. The germline gives CDR1 SGHRS, CDR2 YFSETQ. J gave up 1 base and V 6 bases, and 10 bases lay outside the gene matches. The CDR3 DNA is TGCGCCAGCAAAGGACTCACAGCGGGGGGCCAAGAGACCCAGTACTTC. It translates to CASKGLTAGGQETQYF.

Details on this clone: At one end, the junction sequence differs from germline, possibly due to a read error. The chain combines TRBV18 with TRBJ1-1; the D gene is possibly TRBD1 (6 bases). The germline gives CDR1 KGHSH, CDR2 LQKENI. CDR3 length: 13 residues. The CDR3, as DNA: TGTGCCAGCTCGCCACAGGGCGTAGCTGAAGCTTTCTTT. The encoded protein is CASSPQGVAEAFF.

The chain uses TRBV30 and TRBJ2-1; 9 positions match TRBD1. Germline values: CDR1 GTSNPN, CDR2 SVGIG (reference sequence). This CDR3 region has 12 residues. V lost 7 bases, J lost 7 bases, and 5 bases stayed unmatched. CDR3 sequence: CAFRTGVNEQFF. CDR3 DNA: TGTGCCTTCCGGACAGGGGTAAATGAGCAGTTCTTC.

V usage is TRBV7-3 and J usage is TRBJ1-1, with D unresolved. Looked up from germline, CDR1 is SGHTA and CDR2 is FQGTGA. The V end lost 1 base, the J end lost 4 bases, and 10 bases lay between the germline ends. CDR3 size: 14 residues. The CDR3 nucleotides are TGTGCCAGCAGCTTAAATCCCCGTTCCACTGAAGCTTTCTTT. This codes for CASSLNPRSTEAFF.

Details on this clone: The same CDR3 can be traced to other DNA sequences in this sample. The chain joins TRBV10-3 to TRBJ2-7; D remains unclear. V was cut by 9 bases and J by 2 bases, with 8 bases left in between. Germline loops: CDR1 ENHRY, CDR2 SYGVKD. CDR3 size: 11 residues. CDR3 amino acids: CAIGQAYEQYF. The CDR3 coding sequence is TGTGCCATTGGTCAGGCCTACGAGCAGTACTTC.

V gene TRBV5-1 combines with J gene TRBJ2-1; the match to TRBD2 covers 12 bases. This CDR3 contains 20 residues. V trimming: 7 bases; J trimming: 5 bases; junction bases outside the gene matches: 22. Germline-derived CDR1 and CDR2 are SGHRS and YFSETQ. This CDR3 is CASRRINLAGGPQANNEQFF. Here the CDR3 DNA reads TGCGCCAGCCGTCGAATTAACCTAGCGGGGGGGCCCCAAGCCAACAATGAGCAGTTCTTC.

The chain couples TRBV10-3 to TRBJ2-7, with D tentatively TRBD1 (5 bases). The V end was cut by 3 bases, the J end by 4 bases, with 7 bases between. This CDR3 comprises 12 residues. Germline V gene sequence: CDR1 ENHRY, CDR2 SYGVKD. This CDR3 reads CAISESGYEQYF. DNA of the CDR3: TGTGCCATCAGTGAATCAGGGTACGAGCAGTACTTC.

In its sample, this clone was seen once. This rearrangement joins TRBV29-1 to TRBJ1-4; D is undetermined. This CDR3 comprises 12 residues. V shed 4 bases and J shed 5 bases, with 8 bases lying between them. Per germline, CDR1 SQVTM and CDR2 ANQGSEA. CDR3 sequence: CSVGQSNEKLFF. The DNA of the CDR3 is TGCAGCGTTGGGCAGTCGAATGAAAAACTGTTTTTT.

This chain links TRBV12-5 with TRBJ1-1; 10 bases fit TRBD1. Germline V gene data show CDR1 as LGHNT and CDR2 as FRNRAP. The CDR3 has 17 amino acids. Unmatched junction bases numbered 6, after V lost 0 bases and J lost 2 bases. The CDR3 nucleotides are TGTGCTAGTGGTTTGGTAAACCGGGACAGGGGTAACACTGAAGCTTTCTTT. This gives the protein CASGLVNRDRGNTEAFF.

The CDR3 loop is CASSKLGRSAYNEQFF. The CDR3 DNA sequence: TGTGCCAGTAGTAAATTAGGAAGGAGCGCCTACAATGAGCAGTTCTTC. This sequence joins TRBV19 and TRBJ2-1; D remains unclear. The germline V gene encodes CDR1 LNHDA and CDR2 SQIVND (reference sequence). The CDR3 loop spans 16 amino acids. The germline V and J ends were trimmed by 4 bases and 2 bases, with 15 bases remaining between them.

V gene TRBV5-4 combines with J gene TRBJ2-5, with 8 bases identical to TRBD1. Germline loops: CDR1 SGHNT, CDR2 YYREEE (reference sequence). This CDR3 has 14 amino acids. Trimming took 4 bases from V and 6 from J; bases not matched to a gene: 8. CDR3 amino acids: CASSPGGAKQTQYF. The CDR3 nucleotides read TGTGCCAGCAGCCCAGGGGGCGCCAAGCAGACCCAGTACTTC.

This clone occurred once. This chain joins TRBV7-9 and TRBJ2-5, with 7 bases that match TRBD2. The closer fit of TRBJ2-7 to the DNA end suggests the J call may be wrong. The CDR3 loop spans 13 amino acids. CDR1 SEHNR and CDR2 FQNEAQ come from the germline V gene (reference sequence). Here the CDR3 reads CASSSWTRYEQYF. The CDR3 DNA follows: TGTGCCAGCAGCTCCTGGACTAGATACGAGCAGTACTTC.